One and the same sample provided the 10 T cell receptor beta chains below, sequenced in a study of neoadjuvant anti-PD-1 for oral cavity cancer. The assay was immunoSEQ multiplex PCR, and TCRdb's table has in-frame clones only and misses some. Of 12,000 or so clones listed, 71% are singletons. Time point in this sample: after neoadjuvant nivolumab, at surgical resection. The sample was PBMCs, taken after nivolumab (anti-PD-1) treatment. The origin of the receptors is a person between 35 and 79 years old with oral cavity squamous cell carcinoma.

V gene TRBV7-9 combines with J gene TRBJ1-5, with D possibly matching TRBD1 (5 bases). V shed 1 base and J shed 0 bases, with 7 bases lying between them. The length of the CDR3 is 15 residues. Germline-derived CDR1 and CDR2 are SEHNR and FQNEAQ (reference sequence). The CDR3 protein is CASSLGDYSNQPQHF. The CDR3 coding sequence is TGTGCCAGCAGCTTAGGGGACTATAGCAATCAGCCCCAGCATTTT.

As DNA, the CDR3 is TGCAGCGTCCAGAGGGGTTCCTTGAACACCGGGGAGCTGTTTTTT. Residues: CSVQRGSLNTGELFF. This rearrangement joins TRBV29-1 to TRBJ2-2; possibly TRBD1 or TRBD2 for D (5 bases each). V was clipped by 6 bases and J by 1 base, with 15 bases between them. The CDR3 is made up of 15 amino acids. Germline V gene sequence: CDR1 SQVTM, CDR2 ANQGSEA.

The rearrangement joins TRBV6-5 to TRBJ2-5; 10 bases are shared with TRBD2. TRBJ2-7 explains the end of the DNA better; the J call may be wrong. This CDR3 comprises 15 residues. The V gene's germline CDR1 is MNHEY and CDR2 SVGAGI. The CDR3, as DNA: TGTGCCAGCAGCCCCCGGAGCGGGAGGGCCTACGAGCAGTACTTC. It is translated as CASSPRSGRAYEQYF.

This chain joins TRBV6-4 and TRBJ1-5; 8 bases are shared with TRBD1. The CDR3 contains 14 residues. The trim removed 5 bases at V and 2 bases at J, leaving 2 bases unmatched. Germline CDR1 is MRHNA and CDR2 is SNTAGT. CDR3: CASSQQGGNQPQHF. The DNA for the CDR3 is TGTGCCAGCAGTCAACAGGGGGGCAATCAGCCCCAGCATTTT.

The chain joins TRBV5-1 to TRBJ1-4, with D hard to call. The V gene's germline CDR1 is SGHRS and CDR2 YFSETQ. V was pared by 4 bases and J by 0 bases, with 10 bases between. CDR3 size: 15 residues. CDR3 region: CASSQMSATNEKLFF. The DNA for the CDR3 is TGCGCCAGCAGCCAGATGAGTGCAACTAATGAAAAACTGTTTTTT.

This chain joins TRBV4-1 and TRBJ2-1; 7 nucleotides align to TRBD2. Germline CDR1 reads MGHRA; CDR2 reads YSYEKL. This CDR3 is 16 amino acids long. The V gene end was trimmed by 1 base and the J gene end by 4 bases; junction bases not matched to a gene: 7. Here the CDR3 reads CASSQAASGAYNEQFF. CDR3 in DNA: TGCGCCAGCAGCCAAGCTGCTAGCGGAGCGTACAATGAGCAGTTCTTC.

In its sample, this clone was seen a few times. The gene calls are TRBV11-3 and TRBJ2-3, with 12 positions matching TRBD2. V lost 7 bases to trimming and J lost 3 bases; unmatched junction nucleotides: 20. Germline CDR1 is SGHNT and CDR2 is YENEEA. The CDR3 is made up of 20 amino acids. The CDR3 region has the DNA TGTGCCAGCACTCACGCACGGACTAGCGGGAAGTCATACGGGACAGATACGCAGTATTTT. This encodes CASTHARTSGKSYGTDTQYF. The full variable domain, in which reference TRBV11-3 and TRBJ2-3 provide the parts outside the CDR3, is EAGVVQSPRYKIIEKKQPVAFWCNPISGHNTLYWYLQNLGQGPELLIRYENEEAVDDSQLPKDRFSAERLKGVDSTLKIQPAELGDSAVYLCASTHARTSGKSYGTDTQYFGPGTRLTVL.

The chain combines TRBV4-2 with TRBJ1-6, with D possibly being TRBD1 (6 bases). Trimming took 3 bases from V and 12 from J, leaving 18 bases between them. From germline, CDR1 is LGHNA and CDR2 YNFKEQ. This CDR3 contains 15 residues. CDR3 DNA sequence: TGTGCCAGCAGCCATCGGGGGGCCGAGGTTGGACCCCTCCACTTT. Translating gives CASSHRGAEVGPLHF.

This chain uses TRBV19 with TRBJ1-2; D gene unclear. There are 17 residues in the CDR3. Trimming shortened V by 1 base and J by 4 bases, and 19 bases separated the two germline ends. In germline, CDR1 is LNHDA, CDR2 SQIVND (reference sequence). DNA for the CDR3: TGTGCCAGTAGTATAGGCCCGACAAAGGGAAGCTTCTATGGCTACACCTTC. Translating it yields CASSIGPTKGSFYGYTF. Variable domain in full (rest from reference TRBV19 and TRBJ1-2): DGGITQSPKYLFRKEGQNVTLSCEQNLNHDAMYWYRQDPGQGLRLIYYSQIVNDFQKGDIAEGYSVSREKKESFPLTVTSAQKNPTAFYLCASSIGPTKGSFYGYTFGSGTRLTVV.

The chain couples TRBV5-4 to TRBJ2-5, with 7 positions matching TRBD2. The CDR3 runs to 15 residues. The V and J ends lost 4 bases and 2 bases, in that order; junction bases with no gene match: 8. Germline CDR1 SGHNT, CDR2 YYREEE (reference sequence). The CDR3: CASSHLTSEQETQYF. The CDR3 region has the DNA TGTGCCAGCAGCCACCTAACTAGCGAACAAGAGACCCAGTACTTC.